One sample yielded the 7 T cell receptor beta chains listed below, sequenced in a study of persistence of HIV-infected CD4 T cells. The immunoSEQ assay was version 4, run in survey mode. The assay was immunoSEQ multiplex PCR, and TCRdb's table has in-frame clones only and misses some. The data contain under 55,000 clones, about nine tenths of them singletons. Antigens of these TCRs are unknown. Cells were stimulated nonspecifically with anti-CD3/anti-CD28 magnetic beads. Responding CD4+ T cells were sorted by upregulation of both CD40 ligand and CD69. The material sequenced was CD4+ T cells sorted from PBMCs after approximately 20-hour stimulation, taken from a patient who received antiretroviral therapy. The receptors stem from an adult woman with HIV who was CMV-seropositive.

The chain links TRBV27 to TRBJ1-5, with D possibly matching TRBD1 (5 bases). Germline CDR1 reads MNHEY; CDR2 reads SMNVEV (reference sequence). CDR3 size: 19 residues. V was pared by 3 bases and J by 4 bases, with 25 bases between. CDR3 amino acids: CASSFLTPPDLGVNQPQHF. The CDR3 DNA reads TGTGCCAGCAGTTTCCTAACCCCCCCCGACCTAGGGGTTAATCAGCCCCAGCATTTT.

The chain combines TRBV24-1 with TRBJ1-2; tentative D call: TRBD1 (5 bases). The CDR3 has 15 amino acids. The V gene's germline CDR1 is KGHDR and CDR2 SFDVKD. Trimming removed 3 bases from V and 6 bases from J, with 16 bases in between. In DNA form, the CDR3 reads TGTGCCACCAGTGATCCCGCTGCGGGGGGTAATGGCTACACCTTC. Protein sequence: CATSDPAAGGNGYTF.

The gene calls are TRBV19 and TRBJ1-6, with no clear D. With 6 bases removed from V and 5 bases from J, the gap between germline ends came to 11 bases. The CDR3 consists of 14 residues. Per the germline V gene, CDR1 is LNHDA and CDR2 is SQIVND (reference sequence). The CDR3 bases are TGTGCCAGTAGCCAGGCGGTTAATAATTCACCCCTCCACTTT. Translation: CASSQAVNNSPLHF.

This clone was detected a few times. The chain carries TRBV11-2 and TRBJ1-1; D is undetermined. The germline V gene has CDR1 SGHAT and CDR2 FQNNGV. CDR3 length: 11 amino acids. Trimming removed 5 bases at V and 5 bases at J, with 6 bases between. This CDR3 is CASSLGTEAFF. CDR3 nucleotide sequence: TGTGCCAGCAGCCTCGGTACTGAAGCTTTCTTT.

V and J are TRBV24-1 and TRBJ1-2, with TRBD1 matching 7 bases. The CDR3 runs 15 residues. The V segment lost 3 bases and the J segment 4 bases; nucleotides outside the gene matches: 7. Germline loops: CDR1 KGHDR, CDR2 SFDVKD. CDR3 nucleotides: TGTGCCACCAGTGATGCCAGGGGGGAGGCCTATGGCTACACCTTC. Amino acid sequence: CATSDARGEAYGYTF.

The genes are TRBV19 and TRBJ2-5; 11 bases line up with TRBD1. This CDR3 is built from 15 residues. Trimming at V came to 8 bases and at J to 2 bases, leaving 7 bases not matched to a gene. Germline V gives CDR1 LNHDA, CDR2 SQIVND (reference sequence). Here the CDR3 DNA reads TGTGCCAGTGCCGGGACAGGGGGTCCTCAAGAGACCCAGTACTTC. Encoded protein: CASAGTGGPQETQYF.

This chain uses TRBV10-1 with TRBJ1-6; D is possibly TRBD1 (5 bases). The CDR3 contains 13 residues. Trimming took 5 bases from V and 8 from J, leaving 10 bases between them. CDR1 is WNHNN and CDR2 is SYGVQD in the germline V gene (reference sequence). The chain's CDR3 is CASSPGWDSPLHF. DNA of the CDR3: TGCGCCAGCAGTCCAGGGTGGGATTCACCCCTCCACTTT.